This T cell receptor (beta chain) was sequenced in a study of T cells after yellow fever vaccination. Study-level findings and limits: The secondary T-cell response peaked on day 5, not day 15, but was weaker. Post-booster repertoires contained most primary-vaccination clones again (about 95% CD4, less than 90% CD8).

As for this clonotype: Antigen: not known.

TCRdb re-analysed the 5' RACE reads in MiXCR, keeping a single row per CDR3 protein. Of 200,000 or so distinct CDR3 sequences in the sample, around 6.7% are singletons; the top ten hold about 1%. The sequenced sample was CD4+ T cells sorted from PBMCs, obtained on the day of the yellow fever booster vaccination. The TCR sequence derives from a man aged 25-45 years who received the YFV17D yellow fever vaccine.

Here the CDR3 reads CASSLIPAGGGVDTQYF. The CDR3 nucleotides are TGTGCCAGCAGCTTAATTCCAGCGGGGGGGGGCGTGGATACGCAGTATTTT. The chain joins TRBV7-2 to TRBJ2-3; TRBD2 aligns across 10 bases. The CDR3 contains 17 residues. Germline values: CDR1 SGHTA, CDR2 FQGNSA. The V gene end was trimmed by 2 bases and the J gene end by 6 bases; junction bases not matched to a gene: 11.